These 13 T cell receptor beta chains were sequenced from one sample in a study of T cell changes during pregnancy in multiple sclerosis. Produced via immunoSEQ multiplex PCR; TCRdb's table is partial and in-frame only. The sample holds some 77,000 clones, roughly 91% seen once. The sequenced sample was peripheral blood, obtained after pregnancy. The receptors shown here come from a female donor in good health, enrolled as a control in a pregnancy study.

The chain's CDR3 is CASSLGTAHSYGYTF. CDR3 DNA sequence: TGTGCCAGCAGCTTAGGTACAGCCCATTCTTATGGCTACACCTTC. The chain links TRBV7-9 to TRBJ1-2; D remains unclear. Trimming took 1 base from V and 5 from J, leaving 14 bases between them. Germline assignment: CDR1 SEHNR and CDR2 FQNEAQ (reference sequence). The CDR3 runs 15 residues.

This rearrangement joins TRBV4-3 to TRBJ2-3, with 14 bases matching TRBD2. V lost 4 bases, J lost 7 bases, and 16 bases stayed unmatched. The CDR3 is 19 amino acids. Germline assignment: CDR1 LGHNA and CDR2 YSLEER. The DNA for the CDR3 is TGCGCCAGCAGCCCAAGGGGACTAGCGGGAGTCAAGTCAAAGAATACGCAGTATTTT. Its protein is CASSPRGLAGVKSKNTQYF.

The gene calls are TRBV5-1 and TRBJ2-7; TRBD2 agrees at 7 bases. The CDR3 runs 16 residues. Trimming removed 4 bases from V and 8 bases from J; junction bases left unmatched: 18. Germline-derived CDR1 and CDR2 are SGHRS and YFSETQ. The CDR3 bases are TGCGCCAGCAGCCCCTCGGGGGGAGAGGCGGTTACGAAGCAGTACTTC. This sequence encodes CASSPSGGEAVTKQYF.

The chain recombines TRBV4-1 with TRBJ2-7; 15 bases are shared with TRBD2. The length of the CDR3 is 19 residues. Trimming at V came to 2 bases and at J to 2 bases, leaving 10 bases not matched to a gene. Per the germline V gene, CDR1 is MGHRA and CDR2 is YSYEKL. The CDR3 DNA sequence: TGCGCCAGCAGCCAAATCTGGACTAGCGGGGGGGTAGACACCTACGAGCAGTACTTC. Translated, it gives CASSQIWTSGGVDTYEQYF.

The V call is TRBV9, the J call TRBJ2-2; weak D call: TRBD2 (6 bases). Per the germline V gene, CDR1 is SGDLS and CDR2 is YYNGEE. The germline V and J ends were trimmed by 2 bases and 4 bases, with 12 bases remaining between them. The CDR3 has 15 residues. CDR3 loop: CASSVSGYSTGELFF. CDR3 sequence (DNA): TGTGCCAGCAGCGTGAGCGGGTACAGCACCGGGGAGCTGTTTTTT. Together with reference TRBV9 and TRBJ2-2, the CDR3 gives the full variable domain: DSGVTQTPKHLITATGQRVTLRCSPRSGDLSVYWYQQSLDQGLQFLIQYYNGEERAKGNILERFSAQQFPDLHSELNLSSLELGDSALYFCASSVSGYSTGELFFGEGSRLTVL.

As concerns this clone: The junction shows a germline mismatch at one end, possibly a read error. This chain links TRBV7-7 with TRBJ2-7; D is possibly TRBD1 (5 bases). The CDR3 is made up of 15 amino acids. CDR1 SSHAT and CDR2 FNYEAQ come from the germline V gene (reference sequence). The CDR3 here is CASSLAAGKLYEQYF. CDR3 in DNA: TGTGCTAGCAGCTTAGCAGCAGGGAAACTTTACGAGCAGTACTTC.

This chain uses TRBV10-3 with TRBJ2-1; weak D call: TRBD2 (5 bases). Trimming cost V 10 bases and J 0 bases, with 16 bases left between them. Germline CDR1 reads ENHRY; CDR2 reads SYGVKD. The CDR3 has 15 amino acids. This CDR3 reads CATGAVQSSYNEQFF. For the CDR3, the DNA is TGTGCCACCGGAGCGGTTCAGAGCTCCTACAATGAGCAGTTCTTC.

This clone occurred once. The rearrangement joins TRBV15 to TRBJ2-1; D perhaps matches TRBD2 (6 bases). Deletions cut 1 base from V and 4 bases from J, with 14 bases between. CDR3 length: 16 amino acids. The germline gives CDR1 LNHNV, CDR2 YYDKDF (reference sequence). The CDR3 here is CATSRGLGGVYNEQFF. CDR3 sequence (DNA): TGTGCCACCAGCAGAGGTCTTGGCGGGGTATACAATGAGCAGTTCTTC.

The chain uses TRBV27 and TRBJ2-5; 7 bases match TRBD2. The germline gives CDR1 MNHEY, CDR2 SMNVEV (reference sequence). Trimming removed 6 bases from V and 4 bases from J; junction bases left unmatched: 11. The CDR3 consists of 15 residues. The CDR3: CASSINPSGRETQYF. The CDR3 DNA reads TGTGCCAGCAGCATTAACCCTAGCGGCAGAGAGACCCAGTACTTC.

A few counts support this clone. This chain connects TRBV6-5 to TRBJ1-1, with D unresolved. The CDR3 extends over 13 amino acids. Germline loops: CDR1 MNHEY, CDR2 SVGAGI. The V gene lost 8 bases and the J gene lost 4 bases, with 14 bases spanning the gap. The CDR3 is CASQSGLFTEAFF. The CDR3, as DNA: TGTGCCAGCCAAAGTGGACTTTTCACTGAAGCTTTCTTT.

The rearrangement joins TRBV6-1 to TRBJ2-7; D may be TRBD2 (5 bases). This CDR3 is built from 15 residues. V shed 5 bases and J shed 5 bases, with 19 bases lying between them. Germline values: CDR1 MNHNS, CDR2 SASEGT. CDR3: CASSPRTRATDEQYF. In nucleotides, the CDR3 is TGTGCCAGCAGTCCGAGGACTCGGGCTACCGACGAGCAGTACTTC.

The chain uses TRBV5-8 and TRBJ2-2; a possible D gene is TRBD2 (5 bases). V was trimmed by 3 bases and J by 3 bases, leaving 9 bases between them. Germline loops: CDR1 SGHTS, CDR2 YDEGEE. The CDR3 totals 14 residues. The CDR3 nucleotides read TGTGCCAGCAGCTCCGGACTCTACACCGGGGAGCTGTTTTTT. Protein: CASSSGLYTGELFF. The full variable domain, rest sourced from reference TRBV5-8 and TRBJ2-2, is EAGVTQSPTHLIKTRGQQATLRCSPISGHTSVYWYQQALGLGLQFLLWYDEGEERNRGNFPPRFSGRQFPNYSSELNVNALELEDSALYLCASSSGLYTGELFFGEGSRLTVL.

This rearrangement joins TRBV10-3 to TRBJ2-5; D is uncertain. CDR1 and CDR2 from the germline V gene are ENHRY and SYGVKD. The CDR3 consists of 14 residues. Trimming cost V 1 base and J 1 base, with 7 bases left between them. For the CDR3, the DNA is TGTGCCATCAGTGAGTTTGCGAGCCAAGAGACCCAGTACTTC. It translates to CAISEFASQETQYF.